This TCR beta chain was captured by sequencing in a study of T cells after yellow fever vaccination. Across the study: With SMART-Seq v4 Ultra Low Input, the fractions containing low cell numbers were prepared.

V lost 5 bases, J lost 6 bases, and 3 bases stayed unmatched. The CDR3 is 14 amino acids. Germline V gives CDR1 MNHNS, CDR2 SASEGT. In making TCR cDNA, 5'RACE template switching added a universal primer site and UMIs to it. MiXCR was run by TCRdb on the 5' RACE reads, yielding one entry per CDR3 protein. The sample includes about 340,000 distinct CDR3 sequences, about 8.7% seen only once; the top ten take roughly 18%. This clonotype has ten or more counts. The material sequenced was PBMCs, taken on the day of the first yellow fever vaccination. This chain connects TRBV6-1 to TRBJ2-5; 13 positions agree with TRBD2. This sequence was found in a man aged 18 to 29 who received the YFV17D yellow fever vaccine. The CDR3 region has the DNA TGTGCCAGCAGTAAGGGACTAGCGGGGCAGACCCAGTACTTC. Protein: CASSKGLAGQTQYF.